A single sample gave rise to the 9 T cell receptor beta chains below, sequenced in a study of T cell responses to AZD1222 COVID-19 vaccine. Using immunoSEQ multiplex PCR, the repertoire was profiled, and TCRdb retains in-frame clones only, with some absent. Here the sample spans around 99,000 clones, around 92% being singletons. The input for sequencing was peripheral blood, taken on day 0 of AZD1222 vaccination. These TCRs come from an adult in good health.

The rearrangement links TRBV5-1 to TRBJ1-1; no reliable D call. This CDR3 spans 15 amino acids. Deletions cut 3 bases from V and 1 base from J, with 13 bases between. Germline assignment: CDR1 SGHRS and CDR2 YFSETQ. The CDR3 region is CASSSTGTGNTEAFF. DNA of the CDR3: TGCGCCAGCAGCTCAACGGGCACGGGGAACACTGAAGCTTTCTTT.

The V gene is TRBV18, the J gene TRBJ2-2; 7 bases map to TRBD2. CDR3 length: 19 amino acids. The germline V gene encodes CDR1 KGHSH and CDR2 LQKENI. Trimming took 1 base from V and 3 from J; bases not matched to a gene: 14. DNA of the CDR3: TGTGCCAGCTCACCACTCGAGAACCAAGGCGGGAGTTACACCGGGGAGCTGTTTTTT. This translates into CASSPLENQGGSYTGELFF.

V and J are TRBV5-1 and TRBJ1-6; D unresolved. The CDR3 loop spans 14 amino acids. V lost 1 base to trimming and J lost 10 bases, with 12 bases between them. Germline CDR1 and CDR2: SGHRS and YFSETQ. CDR3 sequence reads: CASSLISGSSPLHF. In DNA form, the CDR3 reads TGCGCCAGCAGCTTGATATCCGGGTCCTCACCCCTCCACTTT.

In regard to this clone: At one of its ends the junction is not consistent with the germline gene, which may arise from a read error. This rearrangement joins TRBV2 to TRBJ1-5, with TRBD1 matching over 7 bases. CDR1 and CDR2 from the germline V gene are SNHLY and FYNNEI. CDR3 size: 16 residues. The CDR3 here is CASTEMRRQGSQPQHF. In nucleotides, the CDR3 is TGTGCCAGCACTGAAATGCGCCGACAGGGAAGTCAGCCCCAGCATTTT.

The chain is built from TRBV11-1 and TRBJ1-2, with D possibly being TRBD1 (5 bases). Germline CDR1 is SGHAT and CDR2 is FQDESV (reference sequence). The CDR3 is 16 residues long. V lost 2 bases, J lost 1 base, and 14 bases lay in between. The CDR3 reads CASSLSLGDFNYGYTF. The CDR3 DNA sequence: TGTGCCAGCAGCTTATCGTTGGGGGACTTTAACTATGGCTACACCTTC. The whole variable domain, filled in from reference TRBV11-1 and TRBJ1-2, reads EAEVAQSPRYKITEKSQAVAFWCDPISGHATLYWYRQILGQGPELLVQFQDESVVDDSQLPKDRFSAERLKGVDSTLKIQPAELGDSAMYLCASSLSLGDFNYGYTFGSGTRLTVV.

V is TRBV5-4 and J is TRBJ2-3; no firm D call. Germline CDR1 SGHNT, CDR2 YYREEE (reference sequence). Trimming removed 0 bases from V and 4 bases from J, with 9 bases in between. CDR3 length equals 14 residues. CDR3 nucleotide sequence: TGTGCCAGCAGCTTGGTGTTGCGCCCAGATACGCAGTATTTT. The encoded protein is CASSLVLRPDTQYF.

The rearrangement links TRBV27 to TRBJ1-1, with 7 bases identical to TRBD1. The CDR3 has 13 amino acids. Unmatched junction bases numbered 10, after V lost 4 bases and J lost 11 bases. Germline values: CDR1 MNHEY, CDR2 SMNVEV (reference sequence). The DNA for the CDR3 is TGTGCCAGCAGTTACCGGGACAGACAGAGGGCTTTCTTT. Protein: CASSYRDRQRAFF.

The chain links TRBV6-5 to TRBJ1-2, with D uncertain. Deletions cut 4 bases from V and 7 bases from J, with 10 bases between. Germline V gene data show CDR1 as MNHEY and CDR2 as SVGAGI. The CDR3 consists of 12 residues. The chain's CDR3 is CASSSTSLGYTF. CDR3 DNA sequence: TGTGCCAGCAGTTCCACTAGTCTTGGCTACACCTTC.

The chain has TRBV27 and TRBJ1-6; no definite D call. Germline loops: CDR1 MNHEY, CDR2 SMNVEV (reference sequence). The CDR3 extends over 13 amino acids. V was trimmed by 0 bases and J by 12 bases, leaving 9 bases between them. This chain's CDR3 is CASSLSALLPLHF. The CDR3 nucleotides are TGTGCCAGCAGTTTATCGGCCCTCCTACCCCTCCACTTT.